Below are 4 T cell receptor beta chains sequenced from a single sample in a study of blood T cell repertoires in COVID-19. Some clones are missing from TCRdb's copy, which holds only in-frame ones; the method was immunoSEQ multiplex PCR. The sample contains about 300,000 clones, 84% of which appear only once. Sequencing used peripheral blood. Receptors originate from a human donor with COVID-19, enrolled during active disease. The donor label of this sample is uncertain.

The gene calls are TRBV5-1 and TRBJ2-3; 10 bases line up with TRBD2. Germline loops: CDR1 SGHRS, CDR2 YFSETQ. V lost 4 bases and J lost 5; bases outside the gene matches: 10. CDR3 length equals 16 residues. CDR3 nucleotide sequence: TGCGCCAGCAGCCGATCTCTAGCGGGAGAGGGAGATACGCAGTATTTT. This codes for CASSRSLAGEGDTQYF.

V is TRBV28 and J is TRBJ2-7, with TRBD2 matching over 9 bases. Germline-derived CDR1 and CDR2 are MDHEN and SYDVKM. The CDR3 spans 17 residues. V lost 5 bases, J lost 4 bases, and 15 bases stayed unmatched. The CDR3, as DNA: TGTGCCAGCAGTCCCGCCGGGGGCGGGAGGGCCGAGTACGAGCAGTACTTC. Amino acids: CASSPAGGGRAEYEQYF.

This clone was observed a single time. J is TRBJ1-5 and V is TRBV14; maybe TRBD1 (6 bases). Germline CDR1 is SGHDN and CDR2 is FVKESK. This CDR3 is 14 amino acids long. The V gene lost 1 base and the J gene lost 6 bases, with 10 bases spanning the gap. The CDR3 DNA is TGTGCCAGCAGCCAAGGGTTAGGGGGTCAGCCCCAGCATTTT. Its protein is CASSQGLGGQPQHF.

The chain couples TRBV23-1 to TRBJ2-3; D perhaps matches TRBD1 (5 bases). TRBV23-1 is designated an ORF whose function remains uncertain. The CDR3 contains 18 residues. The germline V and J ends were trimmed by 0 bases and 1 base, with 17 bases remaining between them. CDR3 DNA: TGCGCCAGCAGTCAATCGGATGACAGACCCTCTGGCACAGATACGCAGTATTTT. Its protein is CASSQSDDRPSGTDTQYF.